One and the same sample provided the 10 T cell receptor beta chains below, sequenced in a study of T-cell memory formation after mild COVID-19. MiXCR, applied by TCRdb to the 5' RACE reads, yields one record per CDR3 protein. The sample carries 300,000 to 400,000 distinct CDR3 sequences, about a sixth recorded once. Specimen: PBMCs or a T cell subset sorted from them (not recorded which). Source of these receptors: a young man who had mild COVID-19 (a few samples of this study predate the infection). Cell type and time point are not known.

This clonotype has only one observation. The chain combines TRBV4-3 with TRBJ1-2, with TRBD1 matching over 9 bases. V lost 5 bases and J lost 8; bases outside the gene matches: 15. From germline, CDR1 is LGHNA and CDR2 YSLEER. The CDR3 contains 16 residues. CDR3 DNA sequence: TGCGCCAGCAGCTCGAGTTGGACAGGGGCGACCTGGGGCTACACCTTC. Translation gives CASSSSWTGATWGYTF.

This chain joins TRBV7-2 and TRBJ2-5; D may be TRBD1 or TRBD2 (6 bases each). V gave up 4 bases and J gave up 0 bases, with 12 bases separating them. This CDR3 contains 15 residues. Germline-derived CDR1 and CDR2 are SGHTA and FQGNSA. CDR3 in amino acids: CASSWEEGDQETQYF. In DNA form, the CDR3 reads TGTGCCAGCAGCTGGGAGGAGGGGGACCAAGAGACCCAGTACTTC.

The CDR3 bases are TGCGCCAGCAGCCGCAAAAAATACGAGCAGTACTTC. Residues: CASSRKKYEQYF. The chain joins TRBV4-3 to TRBJ2-7; D ambiguous. Germline CDR1 is LGHNA and CDR2 is YSLEER. The CDR3 covers 12 residues. The V and J ends lost 4 bases and 4 bases respectively, with 8 bases between them.

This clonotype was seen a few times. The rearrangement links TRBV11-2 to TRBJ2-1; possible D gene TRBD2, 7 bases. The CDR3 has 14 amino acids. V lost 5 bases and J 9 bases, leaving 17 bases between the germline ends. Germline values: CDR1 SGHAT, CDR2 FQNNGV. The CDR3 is CASSQGGGASEQFF. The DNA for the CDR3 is TGTGCCAGCAGCCAGGGAGGGGGGGCCTCTGAGCAGTTCTTC. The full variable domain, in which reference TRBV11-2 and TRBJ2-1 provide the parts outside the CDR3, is EAGVAQSPRYKIIEKRQSVAFWCNPISGHATLYWYQQILGQGPKLLIQFQNNGVVDDSQLPKDRFSAERLKGVDSTLKIQPAKLEDSAVYLCASSQGGGASEQFFGPGTRLTVL.

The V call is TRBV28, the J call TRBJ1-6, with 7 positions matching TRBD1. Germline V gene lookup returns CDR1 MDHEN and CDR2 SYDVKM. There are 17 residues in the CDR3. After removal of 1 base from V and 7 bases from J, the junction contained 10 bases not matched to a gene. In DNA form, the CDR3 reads TGTGCCAGCAGTTTATCCCAGGGGGTAGGGGGGAATTCACCCCTCCACTTT. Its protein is CASSLSQGVGGNSPLHF.

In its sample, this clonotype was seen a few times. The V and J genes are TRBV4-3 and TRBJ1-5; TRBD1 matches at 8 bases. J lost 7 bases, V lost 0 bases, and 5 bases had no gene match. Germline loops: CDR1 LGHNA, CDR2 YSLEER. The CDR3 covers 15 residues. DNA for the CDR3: TGCGCCAGCAGCCAAGACCAGGGGGCTGGGCAGCCCCAGCATTTT. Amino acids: CASSQDQGAGQPQHF.

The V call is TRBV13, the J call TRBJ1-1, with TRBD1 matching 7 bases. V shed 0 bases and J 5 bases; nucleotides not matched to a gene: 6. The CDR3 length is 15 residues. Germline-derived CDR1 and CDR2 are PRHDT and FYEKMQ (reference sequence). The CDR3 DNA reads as TGTGCCAGCAGCTTAGGCAGAGGGGGCCAGACTGAAGCTTTCTTT. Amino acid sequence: CASSLGRGGQTEAFF.

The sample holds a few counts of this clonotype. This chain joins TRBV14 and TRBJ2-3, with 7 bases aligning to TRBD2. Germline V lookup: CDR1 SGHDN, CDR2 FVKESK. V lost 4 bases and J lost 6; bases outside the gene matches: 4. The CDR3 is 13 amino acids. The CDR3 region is CASSRGRGDTQYF. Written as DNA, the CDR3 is TGTGCCAGCAGCCGCGGGCGGGGGGATACGCAGTATTTT.

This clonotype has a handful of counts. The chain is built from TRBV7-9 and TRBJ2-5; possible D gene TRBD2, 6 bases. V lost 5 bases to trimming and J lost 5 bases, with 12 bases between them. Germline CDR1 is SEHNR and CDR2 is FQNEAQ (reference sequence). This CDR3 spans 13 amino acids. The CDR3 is CASSRTSPETQYF. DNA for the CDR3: TGTGCCAGCAGCCGAACTAGCCCTGAGACCCAGTACTTC.

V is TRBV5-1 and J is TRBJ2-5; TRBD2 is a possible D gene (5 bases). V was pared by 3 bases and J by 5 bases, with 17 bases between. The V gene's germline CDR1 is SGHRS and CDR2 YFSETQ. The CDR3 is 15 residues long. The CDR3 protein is CASSSSSISGETQYF. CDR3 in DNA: TGCGCCAGCAGCTCTTCCTCAATATCGGGGGAGACCCAGTACTTC.